This T cell receptor beta chain was obtained from a study of blood T cell repertoires in COVID-19. The wider study: COVID-19 samples, acute and convalescent, were from the United States, Italy and Spain. PBMCs, B-cell-depleted T cells, or T cells provided the cDNA or gDNA that made up the material.

This clone was observed once. Germline loops: CDR1 MNHEY, CDR2 SVGAGI. The CDR3 is 15 amino acids. The J segment lost 5 bases and the V segment lost 7 bases, leaving 10 bases of the junction unmatched. Authors' processing steps: Amplification of reference gene primers provided the estimated nucleated cell counts. Libraries were prepared by immunoSEQ multiplex PCR; TCRdb keeps only in-frame clonotypes and omits some of them. The V and J calls and clone size come from that table; D and trimming were worked out from the DNA. The sample shows fewer than 45,000 clones, around 82% of them seen only once. The J gene is TRBJ2-1, the V gene TRBV6-5, with 8 nucleotides matching TRBD2. The sequenced sample was peripheral blood. The clonotype comes from a woman of 80 years or more with acute or convalescent COVID-19. This CDR3 reads CASIQDGRANNEQFF. The CDR3 region has the DNA TGTGCCAGCATTCAGGACGGGAGGGCCAACAATGAGCAGTTCTTC.